The 17 T cell receptor beta chains in this list originate from one sample, sequenced in a study of blood T cell repertoires in COVID-19. Assay used: immunoSEQ multiplex PCR; TCRdb lists only in-frame clones, some missing. The sample shows approximately 220,000 clones, approximately 88% of them seen only once. Specimen: PBMCs or T cells enriched from blood (not recorded which). These receptors were taken from a woman in her 30s with acute COVID-19.

The chain combines TRBV5-1 with TRBJ1-4; 9 bases fit TRBD1. From germline, CDR1 is SGHRS and CDR2 YFSETQ. The ends lost 3 bases at V and 5 bases at J; junction bases unmatched: 5. There are 15 residues in the CDR3. For the CDR3, the DNA is TGCGCCAGCAGCTGGATAGGACAGGGGAATGAAAAACTGTTTTTT. Translated, it gives CASSWIGQGNEKLFF.

The V gene is TRBV5-1, the J gene TRBJ2-5; 8 nucleotides align to TRBD2. The CDR3 has 17 residues. V lost 7 bases to trimming and J lost 6 bases; unmatched junction nucleotides: 20. Per germline, CDR1 SGHRS and CDR2 YFSETQ. In nucleotides, the CDR3 is TGCGCCAGCTCGAAACAAGAACTAGCGGAAGGTCTAAAGACCCAGTACTTC. It encodes CASSKQELAEGLKTQYF.

The gene calls are TRBV6-6 and TRBJ1-1; D may be TRBD1 (5 bases). V was pared by 5 bases and J by 0 bases, with 25 bases between. Germline V lookup: CDR1 MNHNY, CDR2 SVGAGI (reference sequence). The CDR3 runs to 19 residues. The CDR3 bases are TGTGCCAGCAGTCCTCTCGGGAGGACAACGGGGCCCTTGAACACTGAAGCTTTCTTT. Amino acids: CASSPLGRTTGPLNTEAFF.

The CDR3 DNA reads TGCAGCGTTGCGTGGGACACGTACAATGAGCAGTTCTTC. It specifies CSVAWDTYNEQFF. This sequence joins TRBV29-1 and TRBJ2-1, with D possibly TRBD1 on 6 matching bases. The germline CDR1 and CDR2 sequences are SQVTM and ANQGSEA. The V end was cut by 4 bases, the J end by 4 bases, with 11 bases between. CDR3 length: 13 residues.

The gene calls are TRBV13 and TRBJ1-6; 7 nucleotides align to TRBD1. The CDR3 is made up of 17 amino acids. Germline CDR1 is PRHDT and CDR2 is FYEKMQ (reference sequence). The trim removed 5 bases at V and 5 bases at J, leaving 12 bases unmatched. The CDR3 loop reads CASSLRQGVPHNSPLHF. DNA of the CDR3: TGTGCCAGCAGCCTGAGACAGGGAGTCCCTCATAATTCACCCCTCCACTTT.

The chain uses TRBV11-2 and TRBJ2-6; D not resolved. Trimming left V 2 bases short and J 0 bases short, with 8 bases between. The CDR3 runs to 16 residues. Per germline, CDR1 SGHAT and CDR2 FQNNGV. The CDR3 DNA sequence: TGTGCCAGCAGCTTATATGAGGTCTCTGGGGCCAACGTCCTGACTTTC. It codes for CASSLYEVSGANVLTF.

This sequence joins TRBV5-5 and TRBJ1-2, with 7 bases matching TRBD1. Unmatched junction bases numbered 8, after V lost 0 bases and J lost 3 bases. Germline-derived CDR1 and CDR2 are SGHKS and YYEKEE (reference sequence). This CDR3 has 16 residues. The CDR3 nucleotides are TGTGCCAGCAGCTTGGGACCCGACAGGGCGCACTATGGCTACACCTTC. Its translation is CASSLGPDRAHYGYTF.

The chain carries TRBV6-1 and TRBJ1-5, with 7 bases that match TRBD1. CDR3 length: 14 residues. V shed 3 bases, J shed 1 base, and the junction held 0 bases outside the gene matches. CDR1 MNHNS and CDR2 SASEGT come from the germline V gene. CDR3 loop: CASSDRGSNQPQHF. For the CDR3, the DNA is TGTGCCAGCAGTGACAGGGGGAGCAATCAGCCCCAGCATTTT.

J is TRBJ1-5 and V is TRBV28; D may be TRBD1 (5 bases). The V end was cut by 5 bases, the J end by 0 bases, with 8 bases between. CDR1 MDHEN and CDR2 SYDVKM come from the germline V gene. The CDR3 covers 14 residues. For the CDR3, the DNA is TGTGCCAGCAGTGGGGCAGATAGCAATCAGCCCCAGCATTTT. Translation gives CASSGADSNQPQHF.

This rearrangement joins TRBV12-3 or TRBV12-4 to TRBJ1-2, with no clear D. V gave up 4 bases and J gave up 5 bases, with 5 bases separating them. This CDR3 is 11 amino acids long. This CDR3 is CASSSGYGYTF. Written as DNA, the CDR3 is TGTGCCAGCAGTTCGGGGTATGGCTACACCTTC.

This rearrangement joins TRBV19 to TRBJ1-5; D is undetermined. In germline, CDR1 is LNHDA, CDR2 SQIVND (reference sequence). Trimming took off 6 bases at V and 6 bases at J, with 21 bases between the two ends. The CDR3 runs to 16 residues. CDR3 residues: CASSAGFLRVVQPQHF. For the CDR3, the DNA is TGTGCCAGTAGCGCTGGGTTCCTGAGGGTGGTTCAGCCCCAGCATTTT.

The CDR3 nucleotides read TGTGCCAGTAGTCCCGGACATGGCGGCGAGCAGTACTTC. Amino acids: CASSPGHGGEQYF. The chain employs TRBV19 and TRBJ2-7, with a weak D call TRBD1 (5 bases). Germline loops: CDR1 LNHDA, CDR2 SQIVND (reference sequence). The length of the CDR3 is 13 residues. V was shortened by 5 bases and J by 6 bases, with 14 bases between the two germline ends.

This rearrangement joins TRBV18 to TRBJ2-5; tentative D call: TRBD2 (6 bases). Deletions cut 0 bases from V and 4 bases from J, with 9 bases between. Germline CDR1 is KGHSH and CDR2 is LQKENI. CDR3 size: 14 residues. CDR3 region: CASSPPQGGETQYF. CDR3 DNA: TGTGCCAGCTCACCACCTCAGGGAGGAGAGACCCAGTACTTC.

This chain connects TRBV9 to TRBJ2-1, with D perhaps matching TRBD2 (5 bases). V was clipped by 4 bases and J by 5 bases, with 16 bases between them. This CDR3 is 15 amino acids long. Germline V gene data show CDR1 as SGDLS and CDR2 as YYNGEE. The CDR3 sequence is CASSLAPGYNNEQFF. CDR3 bases: TGTGCCAGCAGCTTAGCGCCGGGATATAACAATGAGCAGTTCTTC. Full variable domain (rest looked up from reference TRBV9 and TRBJ2-1): DSGVTQTPKHLITATGQRVTLRCSPRSGDLSVYWYQQSLDQGLQFLIQYYNGEERAKGNILERFSAQQFPDLHSELNLSSLELGDSALYFCASSLAPGYNNEQFFGPGTRLTVL.

The rearrangement uses TRBV6-5 and TRBJ2-2; tentative D call: TRBD1 (6 bases). The CDR3 has 14 amino acids. CDR1 is MNHEY, CDR2 SVGAGI, per germline. Trimming cost V 6 bases and J 0 bases, with 8 bases left between them. The CDR3 DNA follows: TGTGCCAGCAGCCGGGACACGAACACCGGGGAGCTGTTTTTT. It translates to CASSRDTNTGELFF.

The gene calls are TRBV18 and TRBJ2-1; possibly TRBD2 for D (6 bases). V gave up 1 base and J gave up 4 bases, with 8 bases separating them. Germline assignment: CDR1 KGHSH and CDR2 LQKENI. The CDR3 contains 14 residues. The CDR3 loop reads CASSPRDSYNEQFF. The DNA of the CDR3 is TGTGCCAGCTCACCACGGGACTCATACAATGAGCAGTTCTTC.

The genes are TRBV13 and TRBJ1-3; D remains ambiguous. The germline V and J ends were trimmed by 4 bases and 0 bases, with 10 bases remaining between them. Germline loops: CDR1 PRHDT, CDR2 FYEKMQ (reference sequence). The CDR3 is made up of 15 amino acids. The chain's CDR3 is CASSWAYASGNTIYF. CDR3 sequence (DNA): TGTGCCAGCAGCTGGGCGTACGCCTCTGGAAACACCATATATTTT.